Presented here are 6 T cell receptor beta chains from one specimen sequenced in a study of cytomegalovirus exposure and HLA in healthy donors. Use of 60 Vbeta and 13 Jbeta primers characterized the PCR. Profiling relied on immunoSEQ multiplex PCR, and the TCRdb table lists in-frame clones only, not all of them. Its table lists some 46,000 clones. The sequenced material came from PBMCs. The receptors originated from a male donor in good health and CMV-seronegative.

The chain recombines TRBV10-3 with TRBJ2-5; TRBD2 is a possible D gene (5 bases). V dropped 2 bases and J dropped 1 base, with 8 bases sitting between them. This CDR3 has 14 amino acids. Germline values: CDR1 ENHRY, CDR2 SYGVKD. For the CDR3, the DNA is TGTGCCATCAGTGAGCCGGGGTCCCAAGAGACCCAGTACTTC. Protein product: CAISEPGSQETQYF.

The CDR3 protein is CASSSWLRGRVEQYF. The CDR3 nucleotides are TGTGCCAGCAGTTCATGGCTCAGGGGTCGGGTCGAGCAGTACTTC. The rearrangement joins TRBV27 to TRBJ2-7; TRBD1 might be the D (6 bases). The length of the CDR3 is 15 residues. V lost 4 bases, J lost 6 bases, and 19 bases lay in between. Germline CDR1 is MNHEY and CDR2 is SMNVEV (reference sequence).

The rearrangement joins TRBV4-1 to TRBJ2-2, with 9 bases that match TRBD1. V shed 4 bases, J shed 5 bases, and the junction held 11 bases outside the gene matches. Per the germline V gene, CDR1 is MGHRA and CDR2 is YSYEKL. The CDR3 has 17 amino acids. This CDR3 reads CASSLTPWDRVTGELFF. CDR3 nucleotides: TGCGCCAGCAGCCTAACGCCCTGGGACAGGGTTACCGGGGAGCTGTTTTTT.

The chain carries TRBV7-3 and TRBJ2-7; D perhaps matches TRBD1 (5 bases). Germline lookup yields CDR1 SGHTA and CDR2 FQGTGA. This CDR3 comprises 15 residues. Trimming removed 4 bases from V and 3 bases from J, with 16 bases in between. The CDR3: CASSSQGSPRYEQYF. The CDR3 DNA reads TGTGCCAGCAGCTCCCAGGGTAGCCCGCGCTACGAGCAGTACTTC.

This chain's CDR3 is CATSENRGEKPQHF. The CDR3 DNA reads TGTGCCACCAGCGAAAACAGGGGGGAAAAGCCCCAGCATTTT. This chain joins TRBV15 and TRBJ1-5, with TRBD1 matching 8 bases. V lost 5 bases to trimming and J lost 8 bases; unmatched junction nucleotides: 8. The CDR3 consists of 14 residues. Germline CDR1 is LNHNV and CDR2 is YYDKDF (reference sequence).

J is TRBJ2-5 and V is TRBV7-2, with D maybe TRBD1 (5 bases). Looked up from germline, CDR1 is SGHTA and CDR2 is FQGNSA. The CDR3 runs to 14 residues. The V gene lost 0 bases and the J gene lost 5 bases, with 10 bases spanning the gap. CDR3 sequence (DNA): TGTGCCAGCAGCTTAGCTGGGGCAGGGGAGACCCAGTACTTC. Protein sequence: CASSLAGAGETQYF.